This T cell receptor (beta chain) was sequenced in a study of neurological immune-mediated disorders (dated by TCRdb to the late 2010s). About the study as a whole: Of the approximately 35 multiple sclerosis patients, about 31 had relapsing-remitting MS and 3 had secondary progressive MS. The 106 TCR-beta libraries included longitudinal samples, technical triplicates and paired sorted CD4+ and CD8+ T-cell subsets alongside PBMC samples. The cohort comprised approximately 67 subjects: 15 or so HAM/TSP patients, 35 or so multiple sclerosis patients and approximately 20 healthy controls. Peripheral blood TCR-beta repertoires from HTLV-I-associated myelopathy (HAM/TSP) patients, multiple sclerosis patients and healthy controls were compared by UMI-based sequencing. What the authors observed across the whole study: No identical CDR3 amino acid sequences were found to be shared among expanded clones across subjects, suggesting that TCR-beta repertoires were private in all groups. Repertoires from 18 of 34 MS patients were grouped by phylogenetic analysis into a cluster of related CDR3 sequences, suggesting a possible repertoire-level signature. The highest TCR clonal expansion was observed in HAM/TSP patients, whereas the lowest was observed in MS patients, even when compared with healthy controls. The MS cluster showed no association with clinical or MRI features, and the authors stated that larger cohorts are needed.

To synthesize cDNA, template-switch 5'RACE was performed with a primer carrying a 10-nucleotide random unique molecular identifier so that each TCR transcript was tagged. Each sequencing run produced over 180 million TCR-beta sequences covering 15-18 subjects. Total RNA was extracted with the RNeasy kit. The KAPA Real-time Library Amplification kit was used to amplify TCR-beta VDJ regions with primers for the TCR constant region and the 5'RACE anchor. A first PCR added sample indexes and Illumina adaptors, after which a second PCR increased the library yield. After purification with Ampure beads, the TCR product of roughly 650 bp was size-selected on a 2% E-gel SizeSelection system. Before pooling, libraries had their quality checked on a Bioanalyzer, their concentration measured with Qubit, and their quantity determined with the Kapa Library Quantification kit. An Illumina HiSeq 2500 sequenced the libraries paired-end 2 x 150 bp. To increase sequence diversity, about 25-31% phiX was spiked into each library pool. In the paper's pipeline: Quality-filtered reads were processed with the UMI-based MiGEC pipeline, and over 75% of raw TCR sequences were removed by the MiGEC pipeline during error correction. VDJ genes were aligned to IMGT germline references, and clonotypes were defined by unique CDR3 amino acid sequence plus V-J genes. Clonal expansion, Shannon diversity and CDR3 relatedness (CalcPairwiseDistances, ClusterSamples) were evaluated with VDJtools, and phylogenetic trees were built with CLCbio workbench. A clone was classed as expanded if it had 8 or more unique UMIs, a cutoff based on coefficient-of-variation modelling across technical triplicates. In TCRdb, the public reads were trimmed at Q25 with fastp and aligned with MiXCR, with productive beta chains retained. Rows are combined by CDR3 protein, so each entry shows the most common genes and DNA. TCRdb, not the authors, supplied the V and J calls. Here the sample has about 41,000 distinct CDR3 sequences; about 2.5% occur a single time. The ten largest make up around 10% of the sample.

Including the terminal cysteine and phenylalanine, the CDR3 comprises 14 residues. Solely the CDR3 DNA is kept, with 42 bases framed from the first base. V loses 8 bases, J loses 0 bases, and the germline ends lie 14 bases apart. CDR1 MNHEY and CDR2 SVGEGT are derived from the germline V gene. At least ten counts were recorded for this clonotype. Its antigen specificity is not known. Base quality data are lacking; no much larger clone is found one base away. Unsorted PBMC libraries were generated from 2 million PBMCs stored in RNAlater at -80 °C until RNA extraction. The multiple sclerosis patients were enrolled in a US clinical protocol that used magnetic resonance imaging to evaluate disease progression. Peripheral blood underwent Ficoll-Hypaque density gradient centrifugation to isolate PBMCs, which were then cryopreserved in liquid nitrogen.

Specimen: PBMCs. The TCR sequence derives from a man in his thirties or forties with multiple sclerosis. The chain is encoded by TRBV6-2 or TRBV6-3 joined to TRBJ2-7, with the D call perhaps TRBD1 or TRBD2, each one matching 5 bases. The CDR3 region reads CASRRSGTSYEQYF. DNA sequence: TGTGCCAGCCGTCGGTCAGGGACCTCCTACGAGCAGTACTTC.